This entry lists 4 T cell receptor beta chains sequenced from one sample in a study of control samples from healthy donors and cancer patients. Data came from immunoSEQ multiplex PCR; TCRdb stores just in-frame clones and leaves some out. Of 110,000 to 150,000 clones detected, about 89% appear once; the ten largest clones hold 4.9%. Sequencing was done on a sample of blood. Receptors were obtained from a man between 25 and 39 years old in good health.

The chain carries TRBV10-3 and TRBJ2-3; tentatively, D is TRBD1 (6 bases). Germline CDR1 and CDR2: ENHRY and SYGVKD. The CDR3 length is 14 residues. The V gene lost 5 bases and the J gene lost 1 base, with 10 bases spanning the gap. As DNA, the CDR3 is TGTGCCATCAGTCGGGACACAGGCACAGATACGCAGTATTTT. It translates to CAISRDTGTDTQYF.

This clone was seen just once. This rearrangement joins TRBV12-3 or TRBV12-4 to TRBJ2-7; 7 bases fit TRBD2. The V segment lost 3 bases and the J segment 4 bases; nucleotides outside the gene matches: 3. This CDR3 is 13 amino acids long. This CDR3 is CASSFGGSYEQYF. CDR3 in DNA: TGTGCCAGCAGTTTTGGCGGGAGTTACGAGCAGTACTTC.

The V gene is TRBV12-3 or TRBV12-4, the J gene TRBJ1-5, with D tentatively TRBD1 (5 bases). This CDR3 is 13 amino acids long. Trimming pared 6 bases from V and 1 base from J, leaving 7 bases between. The CDR3 sequence is CASSWDSNQPQHF. In DNA, the CDR3 is TGTGCCAGCAGCTGGGACAGCAATCAGCCCCAGCATTTT.

V is TRBV19 and J is TRBJ1-6; 7 bases are shared with TRBD1. This CDR3 contains 15 residues. V shed 4 bases and J 8 bases; nucleotides not matched to a gene: 8. CDR1 LNHDA and CDR2 SQIVND come from the germline V gene (reference sequence). This CDR3 is CASSKPGQTDSPLHF. The CDR3 region has the DNA TGTGCCAGTAGTAAGCCGGGACAGACGGATTCACCCCTCCACTTT.